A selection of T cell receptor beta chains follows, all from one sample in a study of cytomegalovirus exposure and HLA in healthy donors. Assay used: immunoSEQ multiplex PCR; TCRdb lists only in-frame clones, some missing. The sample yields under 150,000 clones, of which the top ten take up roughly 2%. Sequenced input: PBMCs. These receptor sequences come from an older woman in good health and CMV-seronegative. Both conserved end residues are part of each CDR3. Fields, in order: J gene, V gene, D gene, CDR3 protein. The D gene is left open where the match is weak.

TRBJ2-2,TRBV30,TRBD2,CAGQPGLAGSGELFF
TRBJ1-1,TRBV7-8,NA,CASSIIQGIAAMNTEAFF
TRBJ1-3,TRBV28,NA,CASSHGDFAGNTIYF
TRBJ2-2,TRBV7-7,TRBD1,CASSLGTGSTGELFF
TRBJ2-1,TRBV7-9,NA,CASSPGLSSYNEQFF
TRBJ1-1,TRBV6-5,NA,CASSLGNSGDTEAFF
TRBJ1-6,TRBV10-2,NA,CASSVNLNSPLHF
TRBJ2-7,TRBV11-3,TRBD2,CASSIGLAGAYEQYF
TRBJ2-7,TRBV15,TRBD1,CATSTGSGGLYEQYF
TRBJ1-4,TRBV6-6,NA,CASSYSGGANEKLFF
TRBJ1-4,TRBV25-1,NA,CASGRQVNEKLFF
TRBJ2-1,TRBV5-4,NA,CASSLAGGNEQFF
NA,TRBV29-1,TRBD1,CSGGQGDEQYF
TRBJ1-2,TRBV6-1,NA,CASSEVYSPNYGYTF
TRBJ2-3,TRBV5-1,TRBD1,CASSRQGTGPTDTQYF
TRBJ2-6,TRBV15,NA,CATSRAGSGANVLTF
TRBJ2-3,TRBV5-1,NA,CASSLVPQGTNTQYF
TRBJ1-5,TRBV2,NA,CASSRDRYSNQPQHF